Reported below is one TCR beta chain. This entry comes from a study of blood T cell repertoires in COVID-19. Study context: The study drew acute and convalescent COVID-19 samples from the United States, Italy and Spain. The analysed material was cDNA or gDNA that came from T cells, B-cell-depleted T cells, or PBMCs.

Authors' methods: Reference gene primers were amplified, and this amplification served to estimate nucleated cell counts. Only in-frame clones appear in the TCRdb table, and some are missing; sequencing was by immunoSEQ multiplex PCR. V and J calls plus clone size are reproduced from that table; the DNA served to infer D and trimming. The profile shows about 440,000 clones, around 91% of them singletons. Recovery meant two consecutive negative NP/OP PCR tests, professional clearance, or resolved symptoms. CDR1 LNHDA and CDR2 SQIVND come from the germline V gene (reference sequence). The CDR3 spans 11 residues. Trimming cost V 7 bases and J 6 bases, with 9 bases left between them.

The chain links TRBV19 to TRBJ1-2; D possibly corresponds to TRBD1 (5 bases). Sequenced: PBMCs or T cells enriched from blood (not recorded which). The origin of this receptor is a man aged 18 to 35 who had recovered from COVID-19. The CDR3 DNA sequence: TGTGCCAGTACGGGGGGTAATGGCTACACCTTC. As protein: CASTGGNGYTF.